Listed below are T cell receptor beta chains from one sample, sequenced in a study of T cell changes during pregnancy in multiple sclerosis. Profiling relied on immunoSEQ multiplex PCR, and the TCRdb table lists in-frame clones only, not all of them. The sample lists under 70,000 clones; around 91% were seen once. Sequences were derived from peripheral blood, sampled in the third trimester of pregnancy. The receptors originated from a female donor in good health, enrolled as a control in a pregnancy study. Both conserved end residues are part of each CDR3.

CDR3 protein	V gene	J gene
CASSFVLAGRNEQFF	TRBV27	TRBJ2-1
CATTGTRAYNEQFF	TRBV19	TRBJ2-1
CAISGQEQIEAFF	TRBV10-3	TRBJ1-1
CASRTGGWNIQYF	TRBV6-1	TRBJ2-4
CASSYRGQGFEKLFF	TRBV6-5	TRBJ1-4
CASSVTGTNEQFF	TRBV5-4	TRBJ2-1
CASSLGSVYEQYF	TRBV11-2	TRBJ2-7
CALDIPSTDTQYF	TRBV30	TRBJ2-3
CASSLVGQGSYEQYF	TRBV5-6	TRBJ2-7
CASSQGTVPQETQYF	TRBV14	TRBJ2-5
CASSPGTLLGEQYF	TRBV9	TRBJ2-7
CASTGRGRAEAFF	TRBV28	TRBJ1-1
CASSLVGAGRDTQYF	TRBV11-2	TRBJ2-3
CASSILGGGLGTDTQYF	TRBV19	TRBJ2-3
CASSIAGGPYNEQFF	TRBV5-4	TRBJ2-1
CASSSGTSPRDSPLHF	TRBV11-3	TRBJ1-6
CASRARTGGNTEAFF	TRBV2	TRBJ1-1
CAWEVGNTEAFF	TRBV30	TRBJ1-1
CASSPGQGIGGELFF	TRBV7-6	TRBJ2-2
CASKSPAMNTGELFF	TRBV6-5	TRBJ2-2
CASSPRAGGNQPQHF	TRBV4-1	TRBJ1-5
CAWCGVRGEKLFF	TRBV30	TRBJ1-4
CAWSVASGGPSSYEQYF	TRBV30	TRBJ2-7
CASSTRGLAGVQTQYF	TRBV19	TRBJ2-5
CASSSGQGAGGANVLTF	TRBV5-1	TRBJ2-6
CASSPRTVSTDTQYF	TRBV18	TRBJ2-3
CASSYGGFETQYF	TRBV6-5	TRBJ2-5
CATRTSGEELFF	TRBV10-3	TRBJ2-2
CASKAGGLDTQYF	TRBV25-1	TRBJ2-3
CASTRLAPPGGEQFF	TRBV7-9	TRBJ2-1
CASSFLAGARGEQYF	TRBV7-9	TRBJ2-7
CARIRDRVRNQPQHF	TRBV21-1	TRBJ1-5